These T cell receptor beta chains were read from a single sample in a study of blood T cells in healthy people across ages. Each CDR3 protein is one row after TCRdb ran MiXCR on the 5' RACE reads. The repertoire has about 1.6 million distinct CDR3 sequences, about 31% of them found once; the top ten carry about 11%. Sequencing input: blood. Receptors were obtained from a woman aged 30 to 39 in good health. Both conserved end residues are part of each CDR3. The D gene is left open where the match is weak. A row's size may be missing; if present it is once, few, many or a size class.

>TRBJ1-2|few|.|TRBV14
CASSQAGGAGYGYTF
TGTGCCAGCAGCCAAGCCGGGGGGGCCGGCTATGGCTACACCTTC
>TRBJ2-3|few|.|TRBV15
CATSRVWADTQYF
TGTGCCACCAGCAGAGTTTGGGCAGATACGCAGTATTTT
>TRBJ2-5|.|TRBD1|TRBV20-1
CSATTGGHKETQYF
TGCAGTGCTACCACAGGGGGCCACAAAGAGACCCAGTACTTC
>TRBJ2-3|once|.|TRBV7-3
CASSTTSISTDTQYF
TGTGCCAGCAGCACCACTAGCATCAGCACAGATACGCAGTATTTT
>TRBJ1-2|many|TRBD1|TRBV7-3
CASSFGGTGPFNYGYTF
TGTGCCAGCAGCTTTGGAGGGACAGGACCTTTTAACTATGGCTACACCTTC
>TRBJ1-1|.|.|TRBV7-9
CASSLEGTYTEAFF
TGTGCCAGCAGCTTAGAGGGGACCTACACTGAAGCTTTCTTT
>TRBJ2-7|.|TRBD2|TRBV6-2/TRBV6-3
CASSTYTGGAILYSYEQYF
TGTGCCAGCAGTACCTACACGGGGGGAGCGATACTATATTCCTACGAGCAGTACTTC
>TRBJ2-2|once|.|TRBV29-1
CSVRLFGNTGELFF
TGCAGCGTCCGACTGTTCGGTAACACCGGGGAGCTGTTTTTT
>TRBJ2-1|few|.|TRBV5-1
CASSLTPESYNEQFF
TGCGCCAGCAGCTTGACGCCAGAGTCCTACAATGAGCAGTTCTTC
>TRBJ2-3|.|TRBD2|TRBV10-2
CASSEQREGLTDTQYF
TGCGCCAGCAGTGAGCAGCGGGAGGGCCTCACAGATACGCAGTATTTT
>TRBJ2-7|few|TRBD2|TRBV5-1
CASSLDGRGGEVYEQYF
TGCGCCAGCAGCTTGGATGGGAGGGGTGGTGAGGTCTACGAGCAGTACTTC
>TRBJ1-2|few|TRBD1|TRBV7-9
CASSLATGPGSGYTF
TGTGCCAGCAGCTTAGCGACAGGGCCCGGGTCAGGCTACACCTTC
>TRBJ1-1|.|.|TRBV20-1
CSAPDLNTEAFF
TGCAGTGCTCCTGACCTGAACACTGAAGCTTTCTTT
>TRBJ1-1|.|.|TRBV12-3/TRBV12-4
CASRLASGTEAFF
TGTGCCAGCAGGTTAGCGTCGGGAACTGAAGCTTTCTTT
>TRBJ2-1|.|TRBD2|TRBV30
CAWSVGSGIYNEQFF
TGTGCCTGGAGTGTAGGTAGCGGGATCTACAATGAGCAGTTCTTC
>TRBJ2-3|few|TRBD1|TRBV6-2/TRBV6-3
CASSYGQGPQYF
TGTGCCAGCAGTTACGGACAGGGGCCGCAGTATTTT
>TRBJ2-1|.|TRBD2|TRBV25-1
CASSETSGISYNEQFF
TGTGCCAGCAGTGAGACTAGCGGGATATCTTACAATGAGCAGTTCTTC
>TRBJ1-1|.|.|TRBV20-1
CSAREELMNTEAFF
TGCAGTGCTAGAGAGGAGCTTATGAACACTGAAGCTTTCTTT
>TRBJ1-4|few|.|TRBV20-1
CSANTGGKLFF
TGCAGTGCCAACACCGGGGGAAAACTGTTTTTT
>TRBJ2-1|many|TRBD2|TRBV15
CATSRGGGGGNEQFF
TGTGCCACCAGCAGAGGCGGTGGGGGGGGTAATGAGCAGTTCTTC
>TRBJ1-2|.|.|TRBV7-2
CASSAKGPSPYGYTF
TGTGCCAGCAGCGCAAAGGGCCCTTCCCCCTATGGCTACACCTTC
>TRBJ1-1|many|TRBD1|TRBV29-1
CSAGQGLNTEAFF
TGCAGCGCCGGACAGGGGTTGAACACTGAAGCTTTCTTT
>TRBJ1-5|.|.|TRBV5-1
CASSLGRRGKNQPQHF
TGCGCCAGCAGCTTGGGCAGAAGGGGGAAGAATCAGCCCCAGCATTTT
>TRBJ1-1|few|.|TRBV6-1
CASSEVRSEAFF
TGTGCCAGCAGTGAAGTCAGGAGTGAAGCTTTCTTT
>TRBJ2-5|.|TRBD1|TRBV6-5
CASSQPGGSVETQYF
TGTGCCAGCAGTCAACCAGGGGGCTCGGTAGAGACCCAGTACTTC
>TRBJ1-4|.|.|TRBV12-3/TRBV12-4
CASSLSYNEKLFF
TGTGCCAGCAGTTTATCCTATAATGAAAAACTGTTTTTT
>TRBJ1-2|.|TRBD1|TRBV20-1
CRDSGTAIVKSYTF
TGCAGAGATTCCGGGACAGCAATCGTGAAGAGCTACACCTTC